These 25 T cell receptor beta chains came from one sample sequenced in a study of cytomegalovirus exposure and HLA in healthy donors. Primers included in the PCR were 60 Vbeta and 13 Jbeta primers. Method: immunoSEQ multiplex PCR; TCRdb's copy keeps in-frame clones and lacks some. The sample lists some 140,000 clones, roughly three quarters occurring once. The sample taken for sequencing was PBMCs. The receptor source for this set is a man younger than 35 in good health and CMV-seronegative.

This clone was counted a few times. The V gene is TRBV5-1, the J gene TRBJ1-4; no reliable D call. Germline-derived CDR1 and CDR2 are SGHRS and YFSETQ. The CDR3 is 14 residues long. Trimming took off 4 bases at V and 7 bases at J, with 14 bases between the two ends. The CDR3, as DNA: TGCGCCAGCAGCACCTCGCCCGGAGGTGAAAAACTGTTTTTT. It specifies CASSTSPGGEKLFF.

V gene TRBV4-3 combines with J gene TRBJ2-1; maybe TRBD1 (6 bases). This CDR3 is 15 amino acids long. Germline CDR1 and CDR2: LGHNA and YSLEER. V lost 4 bases and J 4 bases, leaving 14 bases between the germline ends. The CDR3 region has the DNA TGCGCCAGCAGCCCCTGGACAGCCGAGTACAATGAGCAGTTCTTC. It is translated as CASSPWTAEYNEQFF.

This clone was recorded a few times. The V and J genes are TRBV5-1 and TRBJ2-5, with a possible D match to TRBD2 (5 bases). V lost 4 bases, J lost 3 bases, and 10 bases lay in between. The CDR3 consists of 13 residues. Germline values: CDR1 SGHRS, CDR2 YFSETQ. In DNA, the CDR3 is TGCGCCAGCAGCATGCACGGGGAAGAGACCCAGTACTTC. Protein sequence: CASSMHGEETQYF.

This clone has more than one count but fewer than ten. The chain uses TRBV6-1 and TRBJ1-1; 7 bases are a match to TRBD1. Trimming at V came to 7 bases and at J to 0 bases, leaving 8 bases not matched to a gene. Germline V gene data show CDR1 as MNHNS and CDR2 as SASEGT. This CDR3 has 15 amino acids. CDR3 sequence reads: CASNRDRSMNTEAFF. CDR3 in DNA: TGTGCCAGCAATCGGGACAGATCAATGAACACTGAAGCTTTCTTT.

A few counts support this clone. This chain uses TRBV6-6 with TRBJ1-2, with D hard to call. The CDR3 covers 16 residues. The germline V gene has CDR1 MNHNY and CDR2 SVGAGI (reference sequence). V lost 6 bases and J lost 4, with 21 bases in between. Here the CDR3 DNA reads TGTGCCAGCAGCCGTAGTCTAGCTCCCTCAACCTATGGCTACACCTTC. It specifies CASSRSLAPSTYGYTF.

The V call is TRBV9, the J call TRBJ1-6; a weak D match, TRBD1 (5 bases). The V end lost 1 base, the J end lost 8 bases, and 13 bases lay between the germline ends. Per germline, CDR1 SGDLS and CDR2 YYNGEE. The CDR3 contains 15 residues. The CDR3 DNA follows: TGTGCCAGCAGCGTACAGGAACAGGCGGATTCACCCCTCCACTTT. Protein sequence: CASSVQEQADSPLHF.

The chain recombines TRBV20-1 with TRBJ1-2; TRBD1 agrees at 7 bases. CDR3 size: 11 residues. Germline V lookup: CDR1 DFQATT, CDR2 SNEGSKA (reference sequence). V was clipped by 6 bases and J by 8 bases; unmatched bases: 6. CDR3 protein: CSAPHRGGYTF. In nucleotides, the CDR3 is TGCAGTGCACCCCACAGGGGAGGCTACACCTTC.

This chain uses TRBV7-9 with TRBJ2-7, with 9 bases fitting TRBD1. Per the germline V gene, CDR1 is SEHNR and CDR2 is FQNEAQ (reference sequence). J was trimmed by 5 bases and V by 3 bases; bases with no gene match: 8. CDR3 length: 15 residues. The CDR3 nucleotides are TGTGCCAGCAGCTTGGGGACAGGGAATCTGGACGAGCAGTACTTC. Encoded protein: CASSLGTGNLDEQYF.

This clone was counted between two and nine times. The V and J genes are TRBV7-2 and TRBJ1-2; TRBD1 matches 9 bases. This CDR3 is built from 16 residues. Trimming took 5 bases from V and 3 from J; bases not matched to a gene: 10. Per the germline V gene, CDR1 is SGHTA and CDR2 is FQGNSA. The CDR3 bases are TGTGCCAGCAGCCCGCCGGGACAGGGATCGGACTATGGCTACACCTTC. It translates to CASSPPGQGSDYGYTF.

This rearrangement joins TRBV4-1 to TRBJ1-3, with 7 bases that match TRBD1. This CDR3 is 19 amino acids long. The V and J ends lost 0 bases and 0 bases, in that order; junction bases with no gene match: 11. CDR1 is MGHRA, CDR2 YSYEKL, per germline. The CDR3 region is CASSQDPGTGVISGNTIYF. The CDR3 DNA reads TGCGCCAGCAGCCAAGATCCTGGAACAGGGGTGATCTCTGGAAACACCATATATTTT.

As DNA, the CDR3 is TGTGCCAGCAGTTACTCGACAGGTACTTCTAACTATGGCTACACCTTC. It specifies CASSYSTGTSNYGYTF. V gene TRBV6-5 combines with J gene TRBJ1-2, with D perhaps matching TRBD1 (6 bases). V lost 0 bases and J lost 0, with 11 bases in between. CDR1 is MNHEY and CDR2 is SVGAGI in the germline V gene. The CDR3 consists of 16 residues.

This clone was recorded once. The chain joins TRBV19 to TRBJ1-5, with 10 positions matching TRBD1. V dropped 7 bases and J dropped 3; count of bases not matched to a gene: 3. CDR3 size: 14 residues. Germline CDR1 LNHDA, CDR2 SQIVND (reference sequence). The CDR3 region has the DNA TGTGCCAGTACCGGGACAGGGGACAATCAGCCCCAGCATTTT. This sequence encodes CASTGTGDNQPQHF.

The J gene is TRBJ2-3, the V gene TRBV2, with TRBD1 identical over 7 bases. V lost 5 bases, J lost 1 base, and 6 bases stayed unmatched. The CDR3 consists of 15 residues. The germline V gene has CDR1 SNHLY and CDR2 FYNNEI. CDR3 residues: CASSTTGARTDTQYF. CDR3 DNA sequence: TGTGCCAGCAGTACTACAGGGGCCCGCACAGATACGCAGTATTTT.

A few counts support this clone. The DNA of the CDR3 is TGCGCCAGCAGCTTACAGGGATGGACAGATACGCAGTATTTT. It translates to CASSLQGWTDTQYF. This chain connects TRBV5-1 to TRBJ2-3, with a tentative D call TRBD1 (6 bases). CDR1 and CDR2 from the germline V gene are SGHRS and YFSETQ. The V gene lost 2 bases and the J gene lost 3 bases, with 10 bases spanning the gap. CDR3 length: 14 residues.

This sequence joins TRBV5-8 and TRBJ1-4, with 7 bases that match TRBD1. Germline CDR1 is SGHTS and CDR2 is YDEGEE. V shed 0 bases and J 7 bases; nucleotides not matched to a gene: 6. There are 15 residues in the CDR3. CDR3 amino acids: CASSLGGGGIEKLFF. CDR3 nucleotide sequence: TGTGCCAGCAGCTTGGGAGGAGGGGGCATTGAAAAACTGTTTTTT.

The chain joins TRBV5-4 to TRBJ2-5; D might be TRBD1 (5 bases). The CDR3 loop spans 13 amino acids. Trimming left V 5 bases short and J 5 bases short, with 13 bases between. Per the germline V gene, CDR1 is SGHNT and CDR2 is YYREEE (reference sequence). CDR3 sequence reads: CASSFDSRETQYF. The CDR3 nucleotides read TGTGCCAGCAGTTTTGACAGCCGGGAGACCCAGTACTTC.

Note on this clone: The sample has other DNA sequences that encode this CDR3 too. V and J are TRBV7-2 and TRBJ2-3; 14 bases map to TRBD2. V trimming: 4 bases; J trimming: 4 bases; junction bases outside the gene matches: 10. From germline, CDR1 is SGHTA and CDR2 FQGNSA. CDR3 length: 18 amino acids. The CDR3 loop is CASSSPTSGGGQADTQYF. Written as DNA, the CDR3 is TGTGCCAGCAGCTCTCCGACTAGCGGGGGGGGCCAGGCAGATACGCAGTATTTT.

Comments on this clone: One end of the junction fails to match germline, which may point to a read error. The chain recombines TRBV6-6 with TRBJ2-7; weak D call: TRBD1 (6 bases). Germline V CDR1 and CDR2: MNHNY, SVGAGI (reference sequence). CDR3 length equals 11 residues. Here the CDR3 DNA reads TGTGCCAGCAGCCATGGGACACTACAGCACTTC. Translating gives CASSHGTLQHF.

This rearrangement joins TRBV6-6 to TRBJ1-2; D ambiguous. Germline lookup yields CDR1 MNHNY and CDR2 SVGAGI (reference sequence). V was pared by 3 bases and J by 2 bases, with 16 bases between. This CDR3 is 16 amino acids long. For the CDR3, the DNA is TGTGCCAGCAGTTATGTGGCTGGCCCCCAGAACTATGGCTACACCTTC. Translated: CASSYVAGPQNYGYTF.

This clone was seen a single time. V gene TRBV15 combines with J gene TRBJ2-1; 8 positions match TRBD1. The CDR3 is 15 amino acids. V was pared by 4 bases and J by 2 bases, with 4 bases of the junction left unmatched. Germline V CDR1 and CDR2: LNHNV, YYDKDF (reference sequence). The CDR3 protein is CATSTGQGPYNEQFF. The CDR3 DNA reads as TGTGCCACCAGCACCGGACAGGGCCCCTACAATGAGCAGTTCTTC.

This clone was observed a few times. This sequence joins TRBV25-1 and TRBJ1-4; D is uncertain. The CDR3 has 14 amino acids. Germline CDR1 reads MGHDK; CDR2 reads SYGVNS. The V end lost 7 bases, the J end lost 8 bases, and 17 bases lay between the germline ends. The CDR3 sequence: CASTASGYEEKLFF. The DNA of the CDR3 is TGTGCCAGCACCGCGTCCGGGTATGAAGAAAAACTGTTTTTT.

CDR3 region: CASSLWGQGRATNEKLFF. CDR3 in DNA: TGCGCCAGCAGCTTGTGGGGACAGGGGCGAGCAACTAATGAAAAACTGTTTTTT. The chain couples TRBV5-1 to TRBJ1-4; 10 bases line up with TRBD1. The CDR3 is 18 residues long. Germline loops: CDR1 SGHRS, CDR2 YFSETQ. J gave up 0 bases and V 1 base, and 6 bases lay outside the gene matches.

A remark on this clone: The same CDR3 is also encoded by other DNA sequences in this sample. V is TRBV7-9 and J is TRBJ2-5; D unresolved. The length of the CDR3 is 11 residues. V was clipped by 5 bases and J by 4 bases, with 5 bases between them. The V gene's germline CDR1 is SEHNR and CDR2 FQNEAQ (reference sequence). The CDR3 nucleotides read TGTGCCAGCAGCCCACTAGAGACCCAGTACTTC. Translated, it gives CASSPLETQYF.

The genes are TRBV10-3 and TRBJ2-7; 7 bases fit TRBD1. With V trimmed by 9 bases and J by 3 bases, 5 bases remained unmatched. This CDR3 has 12 residues. The germline V gene has CDR1 ENHRY and CDR2 SYGVKD. CDR3 DNA: TGTGCCATTTCGGGACAGAACTACGAGCAGTACTTC. Translating gives CAISGQNYEQYF.

The chain uses TRBV5-1 and TRBJ2-7, with D hard to call. The CDR3 contains 17 residues. Trimming stripped 7 bases from V and 0 bases from J, with 23 bases between. Germline V gene sequence: CDR1 SGHRS, CDR2 YFSETQ. In nucleotides, the CDR3 is TGCGCCAGCCGATTCCATCAGTTAGCAGCGTCCTCCTACGAGCAGTACTTC. This codes for CASRFHQLAASSYEQYF.